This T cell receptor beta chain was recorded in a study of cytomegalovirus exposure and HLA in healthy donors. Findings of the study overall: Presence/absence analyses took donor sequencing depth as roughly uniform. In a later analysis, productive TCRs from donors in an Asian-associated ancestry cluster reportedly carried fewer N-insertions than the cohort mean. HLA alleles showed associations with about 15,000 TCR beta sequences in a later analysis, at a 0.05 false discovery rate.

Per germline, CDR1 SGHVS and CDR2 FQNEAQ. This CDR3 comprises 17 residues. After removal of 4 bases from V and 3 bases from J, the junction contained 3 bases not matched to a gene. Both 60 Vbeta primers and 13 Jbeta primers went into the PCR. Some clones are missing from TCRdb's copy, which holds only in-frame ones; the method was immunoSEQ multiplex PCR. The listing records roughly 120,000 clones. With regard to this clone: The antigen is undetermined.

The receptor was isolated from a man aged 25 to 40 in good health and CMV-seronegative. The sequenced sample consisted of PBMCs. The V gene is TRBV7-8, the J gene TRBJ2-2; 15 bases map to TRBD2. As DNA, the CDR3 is TGTGCCAGCAGCTCAGGACTAGCGGGGGGGGACACCGGGGAGCTGTTTTTT. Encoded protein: CASSSGLAGGDTGELFF.